The 26 T cell receptor beta chains in this list originate from one sample, sequenced in a study of blood T cells in healthy people across ages. The second PCR ran about 6 to 12 cycles with a sample-barcoded 5' primer and J-beta primers. Via MiXCR, TCRdb re-called the 5' RACE reads, giving one row per CDR3 protein. The table lists about 720,000 distinct CDR3 sequences, over 20% of them singletons. Material for sequencing was blood. These receptors all stem from a man between 65 and 79 years old in good health.

A few counts support this clonotype. The chain combines TRBV28 with TRBJ1-1; TRBD1 is a possible D gene (5 bases). CDR1 is MDHEN, CDR2 SYDVKM, per germline. The CDR3 runs to 15 residues. The germline V and J ends were trimmed by 6 bases and 9 bases, with 23 bases remaining between them. CDR3 nucleotide sequence: TGTGCCAGCAGCCCTACAGGTGTACATTGGGTTAAAGCTTTCTTT. Translated: CASSPTGVHWVKAFF.

This clonotype was counted between two and nine times. The chain combines TRBV7-9 with TRBJ1-5; unclear D gene. V lost 6 bases and J lost 4, with 7 bases in between. Per germline, CDR1 SEHNR and CDR2 FQNEAQ (reference sequence). The CDR3 sequence is 12 residues long. DNA of the CDR3: TGTGCCAGCAGTCAGCAAAATCAGCCCCAGCATTTT. Translating gives CASSQQNQPQHF.

The chain employs TRBV29-1 and TRBJ2-5; D tentatively reads TRBD1 or TRBD2 (5 bases each). The CDR3 contains 14 residues. The germline V gene has CDR1 SQVTM and CDR2 ANQGSEA. Trimming took 6 bases from V and 2 from J, leaving 16 bases between them. CDR3 sequence: CSVIRDVSQETQYF. The CDR3 DNA reads as TGCAGCGTAATCCGGGACGTTTCTCAAGAGACCCAGTACTTC.

This clonotype appeared a few times. The chain uses TRBV12-3 or TRBV12-4 and TRBJ2-3; TRBD2 matches at 10 bases. The CDR3 spans 17 residues. V gave up 2 bases and J gave up 2 bases; unmatched junction bases: 7. The CDR3 protein is CASSLISSGGFTDTQYF. The DNA for the CDR3 is TGTGCCAGCAGTTTAATATCTAGCGGGGGATTCACAGATACGCAGTATTTT.

This sequence joins TRBV29-1 and TRBJ2-3; D call uncertain. Germline lookup yields CDR1 SQVTM and CDR2 ANQGSEA. Trimming removed 6 bases from V and 2 bases from J, with 9 bases in between. This CDR3 is built from 12 residues. In nucleotides, the CDR3 is TGCAGCGTCAGCCCAAACACAGATACGCAGTATTTT. Protein product: CSVSPNTDTQYF.

This clonotype has more than one count but fewer than ten. The V gene is TRBV20-1, the J gene TRBJ2-3, with D possibly being TRBD2 (7 bases). The CDR3 has 15 residues. V lost 6 bases and J 4 bases, leaving 20 bases between the germline ends. The germline V gene encodes CDR1 DFQATT and CDR2 SNEGSKA (reference sequence). As DNA, the CDR3 is TGCAGTGCCCCCCGAGGGGGAGGGGGGCCAGATACGCAGTATTTT. It yields the protein CSAPRGGGGPDTQYF.

This clonotype turned up a few times. This chain joins TRBV28 and TRBJ2-5, with a tentative D call TRBD2 (6 bases). V lost 1 base to trimming and J lost 4 bases, with 16 bases between them. Germline assignment: CDR1 MDHEN and CDR2 SYDVKM. The CDR3 consists of 16 residues. CDR3 bases: TGTGCCAGCAGTTTATATTGGAGGGTAGGAAGAGAGACCCAGTACTTC. Its protein is CASSLYWRVGRETQYF. Complete variable domain (other parts from reference TRBV28 and TRBJ2-5): DVKVTQSSRYLVKRTGEKVFLECVQDMDHENMFWYRQDPGLGLRLIYFSYDVKMKEKGDIPEGYSVSREKKERFSLILESASTNQTSMYLCASSLYWRVGRETQYFGPGTRLLVL.

The gene calls are TRBV6-7 and TRBJ2-1; tentative D call: TRBD1 (6 bases). TRBV6-7 is labeled an ORF, and its function is uncertain. The CDR3 loop spans 16 amino acids. V was cut by 10 bases and J by 8 bases, with 27 bases left in between. CDR3 in DNA: TGTGCCAATCAGGGATGGAAGGGGGTAAGTTTGGATGAGCAGTTCTTC. As protein: CANQGWKGVSLDEQFF.

The chain recombines TRBV2 with TRBJ1-5, with D unclear. V shed 2 bases and J shed 2 bases, with 13 bases lying between them. This CDR3 contains 16 residues. Germline values: CDR1 SNHLY, CDR2 FYNNEI. CDR3 sequence reads: CASSEKAAVGNQPQHF. CDR3 bases: TGTGCCAGCAGTGAAAAGGCAGCAGTGGGCAATCAGCCCCAGCATTTT.

The chain has TRBV10-2 and TRBJ2-1; perhaps TRBD1 as D (6 bases). V gave up 7 bases and J gave up 7 bases, with 14 bases separating them. CDR1 and CDR2 from the germline V gene are WSHSY and SAAADI. This CDR3 has 13 residues. In DNA form, the CDR3 reads TGCGCCAGCAATGTGGGGGCGTGGAATGAGCAGTTCTTC. Protein product: CASNVGAWNEQFF.

This clonotype was seen ten or more times. Sequence at one end of the junction differs from germline and may be a read error. The chain has TRBV5-1 and TRBJ2-1; TRBD2 agrees at 7 bases. This CDR3 comprises 16 residues. Germline V gene lookup returns CDR1 SGHRS and CDR2 YFSETQ. The CDR3: CASSLEGGSSYNEQFF. In DNA form, the CDR3 reads TGTGCCAGCAGCTTAGAGGGCGGGAGCTCCTACAATGAGCAGTTCTTC.

The CDR3 DNA reads as TGTGCCAGCAGCCCTCGAACAGGGGATCGCTATGGCTACACCTTC. This codes for CASSPRTGDRYGYTF. This chain joins TRBV6-5 and TRBJ1-2; TRBD1 matches 7 bases. CDR1 and CDR2 (germline): MNHEY, SVGAGI. This CDR3 contains 15 residues. V gave up 6 bases and J gave up 4 bases; unmatched junction bases: 11.

This clonotype was observed at least ten times. At one end, the junction sequence differs from germline, possibly due to a read error. The J gene is TRBJ2-1, the V gene TRBV7-3; 9 bases align to TRBD2. The CDR3 is 15 amino acids. The germline gives CDR1 SGHTA, CDR2 FQGTGA. In DNA, the CDR3 is TGCGCCAGCAGCCCCCTAGCGGGGCCCTACAATGAGCAGTTCTTC. Encoded protein: CASSPLAGPYNEQFF.

The DNA for the CDR3 is TGCAGTGCCGTTCGGCTAGCAGTGGATACGCAGTATTTT. It specifies CSAVRLAVDTQYF. V is TRBV20-1 and J is TRBJ2-3; a weak D match, TRBD2 (5 bases). The germline CDR1 and CDR2 sequences are DFQATT and SNEGSKA (reference sequence). V lost 6 bases and J 6 bases, leaving 16 bases between the germline ends. The CDR3 totals 13 residues.

This clonotype was seen a handful of times. The chain employs TRBV6-6 and TRBJ1-3; D gene unclear. Germline V gene sequence: CDR1 MNHNY, CDR2 SVGAGI (reference sequence). V was pared by 4 bases and J by 3 bases, with 10 bases between. This CDR3 has 14 amino acids. CDR3 residues: CASSSAEDGNTIYF. Written as DNA, the CDR3 is TGTGCCAGCAGTTCCGCGGAAGATGGAAACACCATATATTTT.

This clonotype was found many times. The chain joins TRBV7-3 to TRBJ2-1; D gene ambiguous. This CDR3 comprises 15 residues. Germline V lookup: CDR1 SGHTA, CDR2 FQGTGA. V lost 6 bases to trimming and J lost 5 bases, with 17 bases between them. The DNA of the CDR3 is TGTGCCAGCAGTTCAAATACGGCACCGGACAATGAGCAGTTCTTC. Translated, it gives CASSSNTAPDNEQFF.

At least ten counts were recorded for this clonotype. This sequence joins TRBV6-2 or TRBV6-3 and TRBJ2-3, with 10 nucleotides matching TRBD2. In germline, CDR1 is MNHEY, CDR2 SVGEGT. This CDR3 contains 17 residues. Unmatched junction bases numbered 16, after V lost 6 bases and J lost 7 bases. As DNA, the CDR3 is TGTGCCAGCAGCCCTCATTCAAGCGGGAGGGCCTACCATACGCAGTATTTT. Translating it yields CASSPHSSGRAYHTQYF.

This clonotype turned up a few times. This chain uses TRBV20-1 with TRBJ2-3; 9 nucleotides align to TRBD1. Germline trimming cut 5 bases from V and 2 bases from J; bases unmatched to any gene: 2. CDR1 is DFQATT, CDR2 SNEGSKA, per germline (reference sequence). The CDR3 length is 13 residues. The CDR3 region has the DNA TGCAGTGCTGGACAGGGGACCACAGATACGCAGTATTTT. Residues: CSAGQGTTDTQYF.

The J gene is TRBJ2-5, the V gene TRBV10-3; possible D gene TRBD1, 7 bases. Deletions cut 10 bases from V and 5 bases from J, with 17 bases between. This CDR3 has 13 residues. The germline gives CDR1 ENHRY, CDR2 SYGVKD. DNA of the CDR3: TGTGCCACCCGGGACAGTGGAGGGGAGACCCAGTACTTC. This gives the protein CATRDSGGETQYF.

This clonotype was seen a handful of times. The CDR3 coding sequence is TGTGCCAGCAGCTTGGGTCGCCCTGGGGCCAACGTCCTGACTTTC. Protein product: CASSLGRPGANVLTF. The J gene is TRBJ2-6, the V gene TRBV5-6, with no clear D. The germline CDR1 and CDR2 sequences are SGHDT and YYEEEE. The CDR3 runs 15 residues. The germline V and J ends were trimmed by 0 bases and 2 bases, with 6 bases remaining between them.

The chain couples TRBV5-8 to TRBJ2-3, with 10 bases that match TRBD1. Germline V CDR1 and CDR2: SGHTS, YDEGEE. Losses at the gene ends were 1 base for V and 4 bases for J; bases not matched to a gene: 9. The CDR3 loop spans 17 amino acids. The CDR3 DNA reads as TGTGCCAGCAGCTTGTACTTTGGGACAGGGGACCCAGATACGCAGTATTTT. This translates into CASSLYFGTGDPDTQYF.

This clonotype appeared many times. This chain uses TRBV29-1 with TRBJ2-4; D is ambiguous. This CDR3 comprises 14 residues. In germline, CDR1 is SQVTM, CDR2 ANQGSEA. V was cut by 4 bases and J by 5 bases, with 15 bases left in between. The CDR3 DNA is TGCAGCGTTGTGGTAGGGTGGGTGGAAAACATTCAGTACTTC. Translation: CSVVVGWVENIQYF.

This chain links TRBV12-3 or TRBV12-4 with TRBJ2-1; 13 bases are shared with TRBD2. The J call is doubtful: the DNA matches TRBJ2-7 better. The CDR3 runs to 15 residues. The chain's CDR3 is CASRLGLAGSYEQYF. The CDR3 bases are TGTGCCAGCAGGTTGGGACTAGCGGGGAGCTACGAGCAGTACTTC.

Many counts were recorded for this clonotype. V gene TRBV7-2 combines with J gene TRBJ2-3; D gene ambiguous. The CDR3 runs 16 residues. V was clipped by 2 bases and J by 0 bases, with 12 bases between them. Germline lookup yields CDR1 SGHTA and CDR2 FQGNSA. This chain's CDR3 is CASSLSPASSTDTQYF. CDR3 DNA: TGTGCCAGCAGCTTAAGCCCAGCCAGTAGCACAGATACGCAGTATTTT.

V and J are TRBV6-6 and TRBJ2-5; 10 nucleotides agree with TRBD2. The DNA end favors TRBJ2-1, so the J call may be wrong. CDR3 length: 14 residues. CDR1 is MNHNY, CDR2 SVGAGI, per germline (reference sequence). CDR3 sequence reads: CASSLASGRGEQFF. The DNA of the CDR3 is TGTGCCAGCAGTTTGGCCAGCGGGAGGGGTGAGCAGTTCTTC.

This clonotype occurred many times. The chain couples TRBV20-1 to TRBJ2-3; TRBD2 aligns across 8 bases. Germline CDR1 and CDR2: DFQATT and SNEGSKA (reference sequence). This CDR3 is built from 13 residues. The V gene end was trimmed by 3 bases and the J gene end by 3 bases; junction bases not matched to a gene: 2. The CDR3 region is CSASGGGTDTQYF. Here the CDR3 DNA reads TGCAGTGCTAGCGGGGGGGGTACAGATACGCAGTATTTT.